A selection of T cell receptor beta chains follows, all from one sample in a study of identifying expanded T cells in peripheral blood. TCRdb's table, derived via immunoSEQ multiplex PCR, lists solely in-frame clones and lacks some. Seen here are under 100,000 clones, 70% to 90% observed once, and the top ten hold around 4%. The sample taken for sequencing was blood. The receptors were gathered from a person between 18 and 75 years old in good health. Both conserved end residues are part of each CDR3. The D gene is left open where the match is weak. Rows may omit the clone size; those that give it use once, few, many or a size class.

D gene: -
clone size: -
V gene: TRBV27
J gene: TRBJ1-6
CDR3 protein: CASRRDGDNSPLHF
CDR3 DNA: TGTGCCAGTCGCCGGGACGGCGATAATTCACCCCTCCACTTT

D gene: TRBD1
clone size: -
V gene: TRBV25-1
J gene: TRBJ2-7
CDR3 protein: CASSESGTGVYEQYF
CDR3 DNA: TGTGCCAGCAGTGAATCCGGGACAGGGGTCTACGAGCAGTACTTC

D gene: -
clone size: -
V gene: TRBV6-1
J gene: TRBJ1-1
CDR3 protein: CASILTENTEAFF
CDR3 DNA: TGTGCCAGCATCTTAACCGAGAACACTGAAGCTTTCTTT

D gene: TRBD1
clone size: -
V gene: TRBV29-1
J gene: TRBJ1-2
CDR3 protein: CSVARGARSGYTF
CDR3 DNA: TGCAGCGTTGCCAGGGGGGCGCGAAGCGGCTACACCTTC

D gene: -
clone size: -
V gene: TRBV14
J gene: TRBJ2-3
CDR3 protein: CASSLGDTQYF
CDR3 DNA: TGTGCCAGCAGCCTCGGTGATACGCAGTATTTT

D gene: -
clone size: -
V gene: TRBV7-8
J gene: TRBJ2-5
CDR3 protein: CASSLSNRDMYTETQYF
CDR3 DNA: TGTGCCAGCAGCTTATCCAACAGGGACATGTACACAGAGACCCAGTACTTC

D gene: -
clone size: -
V gene: TRBV15
J gene: TRBJ1-5
CDR3 protein: CATSRDLPDRNQPQHF
CDR3 DNA: TGTGCCACCAGCAGAGATCTCCCGGATAGAAATCAGCCCCAGCATTTT

D gene: -
clone size: -
V gene: TRBV11-2
J gene: TRBJ2-7
CDR3 protein: CASSLGAREQYF
CDR3 DNA: TGTGCCAGCAGCTTGGGGGCGAGGGAGCAGTACTTC

D gene: TRBD1
clone size: -
V gene: TRBV18
J gene: TRBJ1-3
CDR3 protein: CASSPGTAGNTIYF
CDR3 DNA: TGTGCCAGCTCGCCAGGGACAGCTGGAAACACCATATATTTT

D gene: -
clone size: -
V gene: TRBV12-5
J gene: TRBJ1-2
CDR3 protein: CASGEPNYGYTF
CDR3 DNA: TGTGCTAGTGGGGAGCCTAACTATGGCTACACCTTC

D gene: -
clone size: once
V gene: TRBV29-1
J gene: TRBJ1-1
CDR3 protein: CSVRDGVDTEAFF
CDR3 DNA: TGCAGCGTGAGGGACGGGGTCGACACTGAAGCTTTCTTT

D gene: -
clone size: -
V gene: TRBV2
J gene: TRBJ1-5
CDR3 protein: CASSEESGASQPQHF
CDR3 DNA: TGTGCCAGCAGTGAAGAGTCAGGGGCCAGTCAGCCCCAGCATTTT

D gene: -
clone size: -
V gene: TRBV2
J gene: TRBJ1-2
CDR3 protein: CASTEGADYGYTF
CDR3 DNA: TGTGCCAGCACAGAAGGGGCGGACTATGGCTACACCTTC

D gene: -
clone size: -
V gene: TRBV11-2
J gene: TRBJ1-1
CDR3 protein: CASSPAGGTPEWNTEAFF
CDR3 DNA: TGTGCCAGCAGCCCAGCCGGGGGGACACCTGAATGGAACACTGAAGCTTTCTTT

D gene: -
clone size: -
V gene: TRBV7-7
J gene: TRBJ1-1
CDR3 protein: CASSSRMNTEAFF
CDR3 DNA: TGTGCCAGCAGCTCTCGTATGAACACTGAAGCTTTCTTT

D gene: -
clone size: -
V gene: TRBV6-5
J gene: TRBJ2-1
CDR3 protein: CASSGRFGEQFF
CDR3 DNA: TGTGCCAGCAGTGGAAGGTTTGGTGAGCAGTTCTTC

D gene: TRBD1
clone size: few
V gene: TRBV2
J gene: TRBJ1-6
CDR3 protein: CAATGTGARSPLHF
CDR3 DNA: TGTGCCGCGACAGGGACAGGGGCAAGGTCACCCCTCCACTTT

D gene: -
clone size: -
V gene: TRBV30
J gene: TRBJ2-6
CDR3 protein: CAWRSFFRGGAGANVLTF
CDR3 DNA: TGTGCCTGGAGAAGCTTTTTCAGGGGGGGAGCTGGGGCCAACGTCCTGACTTTC